The sample holds one count of the clone carrying this TCR beta chain. Its target is unknown. The sample comes from a study of OX40 agonist ivuxolimab in advanced cancers. Study-level background: In this cohort, patients received ivuxolimab, an agonistic anti-OX40 (CD134) antibody. Dose-escalation cases comprised hepatocellular carcinoma, melanoma, renal cell or head and neck cancer.

The V segment lost 5 bases and the J segment 2 bases; nucleotides outside the gene matches: 5. The CDR3 is 16 amino acids. Germline CDR1 and CDR2: MDHEN and SYDVKM. Whole-study results and caveats: CD4+ and CD8+ T cells in blood underwent clonal expansion by week 6 at 0.1 to 3.0 mg/kg. Those patients achieving a partial response at 0.1-3.0 mg/kg showed among the lowest clonal expansion.

Clones were sequenced by immunoSEQ multiplex PCR, and TCRdb holds only the in-frame ones, with some missing. Of 60,000 to 85,000 clones listed, more than 75% are singletons. The source of this sequence is an adult with an advanced solid tumor such as melanoma, head and neck, liver or kidney cancer. The sample in question was CD4+ or CD8+ T cells sorted from blood, obtained in a trial of the OX40 agonist ivuxolimab. J is TRBJ2-1 and V is TRBV28; 11 bases fit TRBD2. The CDR3 loop reads CASSTPLAGAYNEQFF. The CDR3 coding sequence is TGTGCCAGCAGTACCCCACTAGCGGGAGCCTACAATGAGCAGTTCTTC.